This TCR beta chain appears in the sequencing data of a study of T cell changes during pregnancy in multiple sclerosis. From germline, CDR1 is MNHEY and CDR2 SMNVEV (reference sequence). The length of the CDR3 is 11 residues. The ends lost 10 bases at V and 7 bases at J; junction bases unmatched: 6. Assay: immunoSEQ multiplex PCR; the TCRdb copy retains only in-frame clones and omits some. Of 38,000 or so clones listed, around 90% are singletons. V and J are TRBV27 and TRBJ1-1, with 7 bases aligning to TRBD1. Sequencing used CD8+ T cells from peripheral blood mononuclear cells, obtained before pregnancy. The sequence was collected from a female donor with multiple sclerosis, enrolled in a pregnancy study. CDR3 sequence (DNA): TGTGCCACCCACAGGGGCGGTGAAGCTTTCTTT. It yields the protein CATHRGGEAFF.